The subject of this entry is one TCR beta chain. Its antigen is as yet unknown. A much larger clone is a single base away; this may be a read error. The data were taken from a study of T cells in Graves' hyperthyroidism and ophthalmopathy. On the study more broadly: Specimen type is peripheral blood, collected at initial diagnosis prior to any treatment.

Notes on the study in general: Researchers found most expanded thyroid clonotypes above 0.001 in blood as well.

Authors of the study amplified TCR beta CDR3 regions from RNA transcripts. HTBI primers were the set used in a first-round RT-PCR of the TCR CDR3. TCRdb re-derived calls from the multiplex PCR reads in MiXCR, one entry per CDR3 protein. The data hold about 350,000 distinct CDR3 sequences, with roughly 17% observed a single time. The sequence was collected from a woman in her thirties with Graves' hyperthyroidism that later progressed to Graves' ophthalmopathy. Sequenced sample: blood.

The CDR3 region is CASSIASGRSSYNGQFF. CDR3 DNA sequence: TGTGCCAGTAGTATAGCTAGCGGGCGGAGCTCCTACAATGGGCAGTTCTTC. V gene TRBV19 combines with J gene TRBJ2-1; 8 nucleotides match TRBD2. Germline CDR1 LNHDA, CDR2 SQIVND (reference sequence). CDR3 length: 17 amino acids. The full variable domain, completed using reference TRBV19 and TRBJ2-1, is DGGITQSPKYLFRKEGQNVTLSCEQNLNHDAMYWYRQDPGQGLRLIYYSQIVNDFQKGDIAEGYSVSREKKESFPLTVTSAQKNPTAFYLCASSIASGRSSYNGQFFGPGTRLTVL.